This T cell receptor beta chain was documented in a study of T-cell memory formation after mild COVID-19. TCRdb re-derived calls from the 5' RACE reads in MiXCR, one entry per CDR3 protein. The sample includes about 150,000 distinct CDR3 sequences, roughly 21% seen only once; the top ten take around 2%. This clonotype occurred a few times. The clonotype was recovered from an adult woman who had mild COVID-19 (a few samples of this study predate the infection). Cell type and time point are not known. Material: PBMCs or a T cell subset sorted from them (not recorded which).

The CDR3 is CASSTEGGSKYEQYF. The CDR3 nucleotides are TGTGCCAGCAGCACAGAGGGCGGGAGTAAGTACGAGCAGTACTTC. This chain links TRBV7-9 with TRBJ2-7, with 7 bases aligning to TRBD2. CDR1 is SEHNR, CDR2 FQNEAQ, per germline (reference sequence). V was clipped by 5 bases and J by 4 bases; unmatched bases: 11. This CDR3 comprises 15 residues.